Listed here are 6 T cell receptor beta chains from one sample, sequenced in a study of T cell changes during pregnancy in multiple sclerosis (dated by TCRdb to about 2019). Library method: the immunoSEQ multiplex PCR assay. In TCRdb, the immuneACCESS table is reduced to in-frame sequences with V and J assigned. These tables do not hold every clone; where another copy was compared, an unresolved V gene accounts for under half, and the others remain unexplained. The sample records tens of thousands of clones, over 80% of which are singletons. The ten largest clones take up less than 2.5% of the sample. The sequencing used peripheral blood, collected before pregnancy. All receptors come from a female donor with multiple sclerosis, enrolled in a pregnancy study.

The chain links TRBV7-9 to TRBJ2-3, with TRBD2 matching 9 bases. The length of the CDR3 is 16 residues. Germline assignment: CDR1 SEHNR and CDR2 FQNEAQ (reference sequence). With 1 base clipped from V and 3 bases from J, the junction kept 5 bases outside the gene matches. DNA for the CDR3: TGTGCCAGCAGCTTAGACGGCGGGAGGGCAACAGATACGCAGTATTTT. Its protein product is CASSLDGGRATDTQYF.

The genes are TRBV27 and TRBJ2-1, with 7 bases that match TRBD2. Per germline, CDR1 MNHEY and CDR2 SMNVEV (reference sequence). V shed 5 bases and J 12 bases; nucleotides not matched to a gene: 7. The CDR3 is 12 residues long. The CDR3 DNA reads as TGTGCCAGCAGTCCCCGACTAGCCGGGCAGTTCTTC. The encoded protein is CASSPRLAGQFF.

This clone was seen a few times. The chain uses TRBV28 and TRBJ2-1, with 9 bases fitting TRBD1. Germline V lookup: CDR1 MDHEN, CDR2 SYDVKM. The CDR3 consists of 15 residues. The V gene end was trimmed by 2 bases and the J gene end by 6 bases; junction bases not matched to a gene: 5. The CDR3 loop is CASSLPKDRGNEQFF. Written as DNA, the CDR3 is TGTGCCAGCAGTTTACCTAAGGACAGGGGCAATGAGCAGTTCTTC. The whole variable domain, remainder taken from reference TRBV28 and TRBJ2-1, is DVKVTQSSRYLVKRTGEKVFLECVQDMDHENMFWYRQDPGLGLRLIYFSYDVKMKEKGDIPEGYSVSREKKERFSLILESASTNQTSMYLCASSLPKDRGNEQFFGPGTRLTVL.

The rearrangement links TRBV30 to TRBJ2-3; D gene uncertain. Per the germline V gene, CDR1 is GTSNPN and CDR2 is SVGIG (reference sequence). V was trimmed by 0 bases and J by 6 bases, leaving 10 bases between them. The CDR3 is 13 residues long. CDR3 in DNA: TGTGCCTGGAGTGTACTAATCCGGGATACGCAGTATTTT. Protein: CAWSVLIRDTQYF. The full variable domain, its missing parts supplied by reference TRBV30 and TRBJ2-3, is SQTIHQWPATLVQPVGSPLSLECTVEGTSNPNLYWYRQAAGRGLQLLFYSVGIGQISSEVPQNLSASRPQDRQFILSSKKLLLSDSGFYLCAWSVLIRDTQYFGPGTRLTVL.

The J gene is TRBJ2-6, the V gene TRBV5-1; TRBD2 might be the D (5 bases). This CDR3 spans 15 amino acids. Looked up from germline, CDR1 is SGHRS and CDR2 is YFSETQ. V lost 0 bases, J lost 2 bases, and 6 bases lay in between. CDR3 coding DNA: TGCGCCAGCAGCTTGGTCGGGACTGGGGCCAACGTCCTGACTTTC. Amino acids: CASSLVGTGANVLTF. Full variable domain (remainder filled in from reference TRBV5-1 and TRBJ2-6): KAGVTQTPRYLIKTRGQQVTLSCSPISGHRSVSWYQQTPGQGLQFLFEYFSETQRNKGNFPGRFSGRQFSNSRSEMNVSTLELGDSALYLCASSLVGTGANVLTFGAGSRLTVL.

CDR3 nucleotides: TGTGCCAGCAGATCACTAGCGGGAGTTACCTACGAGCAGTACTTC. Its protein product is CASRSLAGVTYEQYF. The chain links TRBV6-5 to TRBJ2-7, with 11 bases lining up with TRBD2. Per germline, CDR1 MNHEY and CDR2 SVGAGI. V lost 6 bases, J lost 2 bases, and 6 bases stayed unmatched. The CDR3 is 15 residues long.